The subject of this entry is one TCR beta chain. What antigen it recognizes has not been identified. Base qualities are not at hand, and no much larger clone is one base apart. Library generation was performed with RT-PCR. The sample was run on a NextSeq 550. TCRdb reprocessing: public reads trimmed at Q25 with fastp, clones called with MiXCR, in-frame beta chains kept. Every CDR3 protein is listed once, alongside the most common genes and DNA of its rows. Within this sample are about a million distinct CDR3 sequences, with roughly 18% of them counted one time only. The ten biggest clones cover 6% of the sample. CDR1 is given as GTSNPN and CDR2 as SVGIG, both from the germline V gene (reference sequence). The CDR3 starts with the cysteine, ends with the phenylalanine, and has 13 residues. The retained sequence is limited to the CDR3, 39 bases, with the frame set at the first base. V is shortened by 8 bases, J by 1 base, and the region joining them spans 14 bases.

This sample is part of a study of patients and donors after allogeneic stem cell transplantation (dated by TCRdb to between 2020 and 2021). Sequenced material: blood, either unsorted or a sorted T cell fraction (not recorded which). The chain couples TRBV30 to TRBJ1-1, and possibly TRBD1, on 5 matching bases. This receptor was obtained from a human donor who was either an allogeneic HSCT recipient or a stem cell or donor lymphocyte infusion donor (not recorded which). It is not recorded whose cells these are; they may come from a transplant donor. The DNA reads as follows: TGTGCCCTCACAACGGGGGGGAACACTGAAGCTTTCTTT. It codes for CALTTGGNTEAFF.